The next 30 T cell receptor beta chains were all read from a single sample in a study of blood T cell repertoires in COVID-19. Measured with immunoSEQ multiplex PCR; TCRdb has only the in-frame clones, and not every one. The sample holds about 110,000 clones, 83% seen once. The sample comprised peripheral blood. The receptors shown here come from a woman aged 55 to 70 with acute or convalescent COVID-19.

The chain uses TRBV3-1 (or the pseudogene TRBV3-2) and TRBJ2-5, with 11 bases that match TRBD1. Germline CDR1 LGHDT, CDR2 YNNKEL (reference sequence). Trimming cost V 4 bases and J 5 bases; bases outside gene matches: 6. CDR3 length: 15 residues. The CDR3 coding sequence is TGTGCCAGCAGCCTTTGGGGACAGGGGGACGAGACCCAGTACTTC. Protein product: CASSLWGQGDETQYF.

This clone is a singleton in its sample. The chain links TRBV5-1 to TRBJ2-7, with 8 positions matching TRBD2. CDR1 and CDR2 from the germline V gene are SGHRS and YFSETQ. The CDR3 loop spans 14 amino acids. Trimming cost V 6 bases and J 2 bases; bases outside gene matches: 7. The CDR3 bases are TGCGCCAGCACGGGGGGGGCGAACCCCTACGAGCAGTACTTC. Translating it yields CASTGGANPYEQYF. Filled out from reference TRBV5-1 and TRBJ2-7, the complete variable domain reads KAGVTQTPRYLIKTRGQQVTLSCSPISGHRSVSWYQQTPGQGLQFLFEYFSETQRNKGNFPGRFSGRQFSNSRSEMNVSTLELGDSALYLCASTGGANPYEQYFGPGTRLTVT.

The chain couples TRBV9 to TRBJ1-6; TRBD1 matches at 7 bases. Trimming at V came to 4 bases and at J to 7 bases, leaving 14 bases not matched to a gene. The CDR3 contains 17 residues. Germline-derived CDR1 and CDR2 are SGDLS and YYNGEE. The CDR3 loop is CASSPLTGRPTNSPLHF. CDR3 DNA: TGTGCCAGCAGCCCCCTGACAGGGCGACCGACGAATTCACCCCTCCACTTT.

This chain's CDR3 is CASSIARGLNTEAFF. In DNA form, the CDR3 reads TGTGCCAGTAGTATAGCCAGGGGTTTGAACACTGAAGCTTTCTTT. This chain joins TRBV19 and TRBJ1-1; possible D gene TRBD1, 6 bases. The V gene lost 1 base and the J gene lost 0 bases, with 9 bases spanning the gap. CDR3 length: 15 residues. From germline, CDR1 is LNHDA and CDR2 SQIVND (reference sequence).

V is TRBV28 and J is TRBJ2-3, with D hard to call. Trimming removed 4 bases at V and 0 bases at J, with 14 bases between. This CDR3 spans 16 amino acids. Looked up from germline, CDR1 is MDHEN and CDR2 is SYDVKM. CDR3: CASSSTELLSTDTQYF. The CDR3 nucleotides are TGTGCCAGCAGTTCTACGGAGTTACTTAGCACAGATACGCAGTATTTT.

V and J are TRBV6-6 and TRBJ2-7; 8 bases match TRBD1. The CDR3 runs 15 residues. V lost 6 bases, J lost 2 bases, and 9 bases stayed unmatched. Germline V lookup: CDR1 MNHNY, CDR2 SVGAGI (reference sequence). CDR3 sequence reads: CASRGWGQATYEQYF. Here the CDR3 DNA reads TGTGCCAGCAGGGGGTGGGGACAGGCAACCTACGAGCAGTACTTC.

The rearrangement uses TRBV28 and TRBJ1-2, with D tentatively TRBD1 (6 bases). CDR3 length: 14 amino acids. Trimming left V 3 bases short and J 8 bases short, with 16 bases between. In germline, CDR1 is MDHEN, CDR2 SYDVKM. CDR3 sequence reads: CASSLSGGPGGYTF. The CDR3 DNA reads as TGTGCCAGCAGTTTGAGCGGGGGGCCTGGCGGCTACACCTTC.

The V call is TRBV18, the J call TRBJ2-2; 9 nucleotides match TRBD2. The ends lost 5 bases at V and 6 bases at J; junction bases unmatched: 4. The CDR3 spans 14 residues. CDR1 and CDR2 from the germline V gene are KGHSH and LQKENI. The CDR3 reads CASSSSGGPGELFF. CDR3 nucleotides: TGTGCCAGCTCATCCAGCGGGGGGCCCGGGGAGCTGTTTTTT.

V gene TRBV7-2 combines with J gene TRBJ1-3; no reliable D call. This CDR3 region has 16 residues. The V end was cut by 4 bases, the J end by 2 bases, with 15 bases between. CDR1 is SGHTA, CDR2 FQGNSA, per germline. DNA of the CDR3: TGTGCCAGCAGCTCCGCTGGCAGTGGGCCTGGAAACACCATATATTTT. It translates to CASSSAGSGPGNTIYF.

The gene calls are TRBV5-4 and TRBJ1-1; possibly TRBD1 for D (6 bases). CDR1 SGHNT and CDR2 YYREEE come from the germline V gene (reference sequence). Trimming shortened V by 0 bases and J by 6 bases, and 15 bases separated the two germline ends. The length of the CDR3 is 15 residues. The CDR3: CASSLAVRGPAEAFF. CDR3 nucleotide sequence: TGTGCCAGCAGCTTGGCCGTCAGGGGACCCGCTGAAGCTTTCTTT. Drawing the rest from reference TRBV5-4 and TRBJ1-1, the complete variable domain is ETGVTQSPTHLIKTRGQQVTLRCSSQSGHNTVSWYQQALGQGPQFIFQYYREEENGRGNFPPRFSGLQFPNYSSELNVNALELDDSALYLCASSLAVRGPAEAFFGQGTRLTVV.

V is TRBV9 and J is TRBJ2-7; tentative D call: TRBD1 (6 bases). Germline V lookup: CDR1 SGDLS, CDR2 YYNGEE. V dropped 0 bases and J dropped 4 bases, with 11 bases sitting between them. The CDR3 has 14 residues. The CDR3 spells CASSVDDGTYEQYF. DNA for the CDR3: TGTGCCAGCAGCGTAGATGACGGGACATACGAGCAGTACTTC.

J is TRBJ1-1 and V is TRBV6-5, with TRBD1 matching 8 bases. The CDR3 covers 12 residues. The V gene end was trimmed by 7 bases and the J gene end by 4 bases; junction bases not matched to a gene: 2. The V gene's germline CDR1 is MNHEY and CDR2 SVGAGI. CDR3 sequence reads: CASTTGGTEAFF. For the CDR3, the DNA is TGTGCCAGCACTACAGGGGGCACTGAAGCTTTCTTT.

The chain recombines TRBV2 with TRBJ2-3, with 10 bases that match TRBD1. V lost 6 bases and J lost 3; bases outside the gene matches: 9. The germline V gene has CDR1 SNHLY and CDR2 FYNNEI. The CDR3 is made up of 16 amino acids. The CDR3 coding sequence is TGTGCCAGCAGGGATACCGGGGACAGGGGTACAGATACGCAGTATTTT. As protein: CASRDTGDRGTDTQYF.

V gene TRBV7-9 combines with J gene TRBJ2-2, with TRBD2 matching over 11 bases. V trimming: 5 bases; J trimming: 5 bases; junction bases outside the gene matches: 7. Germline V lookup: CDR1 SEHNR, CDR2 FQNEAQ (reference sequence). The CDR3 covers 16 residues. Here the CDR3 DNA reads TGTGCCAGCAGCGCCCCTAGCGGGGGGAGGACCGGGGAGCTGTTTTTT. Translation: CASSAPSGGRTGELFF. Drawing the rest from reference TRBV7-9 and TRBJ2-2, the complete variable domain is DTGVSQNPRHKITKRGQNVTFRCDPISEHNRLYWYRQTLGQGPEFLTYFQNEAQLEKSRLLSDRFSAERPKGSFSTLEIQRTEQGDSAMYLCASSAPSGGRTGELFFGEGSRLTVL.

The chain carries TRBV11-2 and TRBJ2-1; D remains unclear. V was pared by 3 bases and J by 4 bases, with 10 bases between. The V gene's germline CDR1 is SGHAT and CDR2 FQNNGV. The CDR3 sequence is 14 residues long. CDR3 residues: CASSFAGAYNEQFF. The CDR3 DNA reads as TGTGCCAGCAGCTTTGCAGGTGCTTACAATGAGCAGTTCTTC.

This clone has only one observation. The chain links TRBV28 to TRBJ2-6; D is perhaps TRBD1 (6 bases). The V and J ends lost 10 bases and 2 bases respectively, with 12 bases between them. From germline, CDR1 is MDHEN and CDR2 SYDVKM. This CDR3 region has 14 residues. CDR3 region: CATGAGAGANVLTF. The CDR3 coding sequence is TGTGCCACAGGGGCGGGTGCTGGGGCCAACGTCCTGACTTTC.

The CDR3, as DNA: TGCGCCAGCAGTGAGCGAAGGGGCTACGAGCAGTACTTC. This codes for CASSERRGYEQYF. The rearrangement links TRBV10-1 to TRBJ2-7; tentative D call: TRBD1 (5 bases). This CDR3 has 13 amino acids. V lost 2 bases, J lost 3 bases, and 8 bases lay in between. Germline V gene sequence: CDR1 WNHNN, CDR2 SYGVQD (reference sequence).

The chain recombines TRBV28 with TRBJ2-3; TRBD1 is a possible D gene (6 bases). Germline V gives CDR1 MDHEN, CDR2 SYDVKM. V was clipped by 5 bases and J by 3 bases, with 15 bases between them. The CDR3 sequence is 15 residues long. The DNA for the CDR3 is TGTGCCAGCAGTACTACAGGGCAGGGGACAGATACGCAGTATTTT. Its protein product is CASSTTGQGTDTQYF.

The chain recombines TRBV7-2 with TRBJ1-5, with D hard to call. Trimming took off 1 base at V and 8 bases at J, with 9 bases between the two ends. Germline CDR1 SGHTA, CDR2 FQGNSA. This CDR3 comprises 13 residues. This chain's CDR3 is CASSLGSREPQHF. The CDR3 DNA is TGTGCCAGCAGCTTAGGTTCGCGGGAGCCCCAGCATTTT.

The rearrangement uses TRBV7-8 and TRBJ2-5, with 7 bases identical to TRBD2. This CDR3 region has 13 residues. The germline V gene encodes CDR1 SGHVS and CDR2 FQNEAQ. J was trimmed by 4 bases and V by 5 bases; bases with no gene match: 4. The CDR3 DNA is TGTGCCAGCAGCGAGCGGGGTCGAGAGACCCAGTACTTC. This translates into CASSERGRETQYF.

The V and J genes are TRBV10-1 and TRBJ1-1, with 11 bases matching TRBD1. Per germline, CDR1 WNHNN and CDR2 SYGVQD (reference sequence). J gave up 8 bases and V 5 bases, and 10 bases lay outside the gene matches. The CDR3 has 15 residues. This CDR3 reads CASSPWTGGLSEAFF. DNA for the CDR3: TGCGCCAGCAGTCCATGGACAGGGGGCTTATCGGAAGCTTTCTTT.

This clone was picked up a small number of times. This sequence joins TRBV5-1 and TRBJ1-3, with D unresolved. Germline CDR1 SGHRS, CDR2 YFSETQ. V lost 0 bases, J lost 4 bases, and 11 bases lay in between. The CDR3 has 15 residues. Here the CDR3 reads CASSLAPGTGNTIYF. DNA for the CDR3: TGCGCCAGCAGCTTGGCCCCGGGAACCGGAAACACCATATATTTT.

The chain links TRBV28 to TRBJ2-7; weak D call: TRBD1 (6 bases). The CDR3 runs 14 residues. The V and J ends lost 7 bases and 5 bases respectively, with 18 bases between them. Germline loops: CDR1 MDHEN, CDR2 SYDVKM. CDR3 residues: CASTTLPGDHEQYF. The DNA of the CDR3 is TGTGCCAGCACTACTCTCCCAGGGGACCACGAGCAGTACTTC. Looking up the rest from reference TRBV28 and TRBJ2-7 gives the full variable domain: DVKVTQSSRYLVKRTGEKVFLECVQDMDHENMFWYRQDPGLGLRLIYFSYDVKMKEKGDIPEGYSVSREKKERFSLILESASTNQTSMYLCASTTLPGDHEQYFGPGTRLTVT.

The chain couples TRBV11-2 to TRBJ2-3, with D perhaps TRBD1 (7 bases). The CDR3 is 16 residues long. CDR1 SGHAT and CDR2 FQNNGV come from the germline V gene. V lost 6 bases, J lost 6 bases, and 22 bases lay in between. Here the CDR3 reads CASSDLNPGGSDTQYF. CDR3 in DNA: TGTGCCAGCAGTGATCTTAACCCAGGGGGGTCGGATACGCAGTATTTT.

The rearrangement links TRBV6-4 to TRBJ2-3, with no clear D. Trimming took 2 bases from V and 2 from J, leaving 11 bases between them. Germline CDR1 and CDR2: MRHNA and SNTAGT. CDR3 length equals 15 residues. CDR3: CASSDNMYPTDTQYF. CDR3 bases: TGTGCCAGCAGTGACAACATGTACCCCACAGATACGCAGTATTTT.

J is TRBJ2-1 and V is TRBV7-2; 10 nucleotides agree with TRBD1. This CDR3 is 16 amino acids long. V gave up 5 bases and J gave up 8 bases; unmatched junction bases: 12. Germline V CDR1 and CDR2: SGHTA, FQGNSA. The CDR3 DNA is TGTGCCAGCAGCCTCATGGGGACAGGGGCCTCCTATGAGCAGTTCTTC. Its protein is CASSLMGTGASYEQFF. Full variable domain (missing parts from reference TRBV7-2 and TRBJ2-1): GAGVSQSPSNKVTEKGKDVELRCDPISGHTALYWYRQSLGQGLEFLIYFQGNSAPDKSGLPSDRFSAERTGGSVSTLTIQRTQQEDSAVYLCASSLMGTGASYEQFFGPGTRLTVL.

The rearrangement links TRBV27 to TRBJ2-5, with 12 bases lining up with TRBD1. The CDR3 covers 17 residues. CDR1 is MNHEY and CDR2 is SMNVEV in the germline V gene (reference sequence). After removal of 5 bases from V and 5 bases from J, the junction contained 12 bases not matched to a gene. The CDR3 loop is CASSPGQGATLAETQYF. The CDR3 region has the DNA TGTGCCAGCAGTCCGGGACAGGGGGCAACCCTTGCGGAGACCCAGTACTTC.

CDR3 in amino acids: CASSVRGQGGTGELFF. DNA of the CDR3: TGCGCCAGCAGTGTTAGGGGACAGGGGGGGACCGGGGAGCTGTTTTTT. The genes are TRBV10-1 and TRBJ2-2, with 11 bases lining up with TRBD1. With 4 bases clipped from V and 5 bases from J, the junction kept 6 bases outside the gene matches. Germline lookup yields CDR1 WNHNN and CDR2 SYGVQD (reference sequence). The length of the CDR3 is 16 residues.

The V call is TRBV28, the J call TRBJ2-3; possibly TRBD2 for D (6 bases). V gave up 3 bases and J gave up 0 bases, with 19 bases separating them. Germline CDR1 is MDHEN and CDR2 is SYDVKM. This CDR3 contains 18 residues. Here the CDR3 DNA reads TGTGCCAGCAGTTTTTCCCTCCTGGGTAGCGGAAGCACAGATACGCAGTATTTT. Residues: CASSFSLLGSGSTDTQYF.

The CDR3 sequence is CASSRRDPNQPQHF. The CDR3 nucleotides are TGTGCCAGCAGCCGCAGGGATCCCAATCAGCCCCAGCATTTT. This chain connects TRBV2 to TRBJ1-5, with D possibly matching TRBD1 (5 bases). The germline V gene has CDR1 SNHLY and CDR2 FYNNEI. The CDR3 covers 14 residues. Trimming stripped 6 bases from V and 3 bases from J, with 12 bases between.